Listed below are T cell receptor beta chains from one sample, sequenced in a study of post-analysis software for immune sequencing data. MiXCR was run by TCRdb on the PCR reads, yielding one entry per CDR3 protein. The table has around 200,000 distinct CDR3 sequences, 29% seen once; the top ten hold approximately 3.6%. Sequenced material: blood. The receptor source for this set is a girl aged 2 to 17 with multiple sclerosis. Each CDR3 is given with its conserved first and last residue. The order of the fields is V gene, D gene, clone size, J gene, CDR3 length, CDR3 DNA, CDR3 protein. A D gene is named only where the DNA matches it firmly. Only part of the rows carry a size: once, few, many, or a class if the clone is expanded.

v_call: TRBV2
d_call: NA
clone_size: NA
j_call: TRBJ1-2
cdr3_length: 15
cdr3_nt: TGTGCCAGCAGTGAAGGAGTGGGCAGGGGAGTTGGCTACACCTTC
cdr3_aa: CASSEGVGRGVGYTF

v_call: TRBV7-9
d_call: NA
clone_size: NA
j_call: TRBJ1-1
cdr3_length: 14
cdr3_nt: TGTGCCAGCAGCAAGCAGGGAGGCGGCACTGAAGCTTTCTTT
cdr3_aa: CASSKQGGGTEAFF

v_call: TRBV6-2/TRBV6-3
d_call: NA
clone_size: NA
j_call: TRBJ1-5
cdr3_length: 13
cdr3_nt: TGTGCCAGCACACCTTCAGGGGATCAGCCCCAGCATTTT
cdr3_aa: CASTPSGDQPQHF

v_call: TRBV28
d_call: TRBD1
clone_size: few
j_call: TRBJ2-7
cdr3_length: 15
cdr3_nt: TGTGCCAGCAGTTCGCAGGCGGGACAGGACTACGAGCAGTACTTC
cdr3_aa: CASSSQAGQDYEQYF

v_call: TRBV5-1
d_call: NA
clone_size: NA
j_call: TRBJ2-5
cdr3_length: 13
cdr3_nt: TGCGCCAGCAGCTTGGCGTTAGTGGAGACCCAGTACTTC
cdr3_aa: CASSLALVETQYF

v_call: TRBV12-5
d_call: TRBD1
clone_size: many
j_call: TRBJ2-3
cdr3_length: 15
cdr3_nt: TGTGCTAGTGGTTCAACCGGGACAGTGGGAGATACGCAGTATTTT
cdr3_aa: CASGSTGTVGDTQYF

v_call: TRBV12-3/TRBV12-4
d_call: NA
clone_size: NA
j_call: TRBJ2-4
cdr3_length: 14
cdr3_nt: TGTGCCAGCAGTCTCGACGGTTGGCAAAACATTCAGTACTTC
cdr3_aa: CASSLDGWQNIQYF

v_call: TRBV11-2
d_call: TRBD2
clone_size: NA
j_call: TRBJ2-2
cdr3_length: 17
cdr3_nt: TGTGCCAGCAGCCCGGGAGGAGCGGGAGTTAACACCGGGGAGCTGTTTTTT
cdr3_aa: CASSPGGAGVNTGELFF

v_call: TRBV12-3/TRBV12-4
d_call: TRBD2
clone_size: few
j_call: TRBJ2-1
cdr3_length: 18
cdr3_nt: TGTGCCAGCAGTCCTCTAGCGGGGGGGTCCAATTCCTACAATGAGCAGTTCTTC
cdr3_aa: CASSPLAGGSNSYNEQFF

v_call: TRBV20-1
d_call: TRBD1
clone_size: NA
j_call: TRBJ2-2
cdr3_length: 14
cdr3_nt: TGCAGTGCTAGGACAGGGCAGAACACCGGGGAGCTGTTTTTT
cdr3_aa: CSARTGQNTGELFF

v_call: TRBV28
d_call: TRBD1
clone_size: few
j_call: TRBJ2-5
cdr3_length: 15
cdr3_nt: TGTGCCAGCAGTTTCCCACAGGGGAATCTAAATGAGCAGTACTTC
cdr3_aa: CASSFPQGNLNEQYF

v_call: TRBV28
d_call: NA
clone_size: NA
j_call: TRBJ1-1
cdr3_length: 13
cdr3_nt: TGTGCCAGCAGCCTCCGGGAGGGCTCTGAAGCTTTCTTT
cdr3_aa: CASSLREGSEAFF

v_call: TRBV3-1
d_call: TRBD2
clone_size: few
j_call: TRBJ2-1
cdr3_length: 16
cdr3_nt: TGTGCCAGCAGCGTACGACTAGCGGGGGCCTACAATGAGCAGTTCTTC
cdr3_aa: CASSVRLAGAYNEQFF

v_call: TRBV10-3
d_call: TRBD1
clone_size: many
j_call: TRBJ2-1
cdr3_length: 17
cdr3_nt: TGTGCCATCAGTGACCTATTCCGGGACAGGGCATACAATGAGCAGTTCTTC
cdr3_aa: CAISDLFRDRAYNEQFF

v_call: TRBV12-3/TRBV12-4
d_call: TRBD1
clone_size: few
j_call: TRBJ1-5
cdr3_length: 17
cdr3_nt: TGTGCCAGCAGACAACGCCGGGACAGGGGGCTAAGGCAGCCCCAGCATTTT
cdr3_aa: CASRQRRDRGLRQPQHF

v_call: TRBV12-3/TRBV12-4
d_call: TRBD2
clone_size: NA
j_call: TRBJ2-7
cdr3_length: 15
cdr3_nt: TGTGCCAGCAGTACCCGACTAGCGGGGTACTACGAGCAGTACTTC
cdr3_aa: CASSTRLAGYYEQYF

v_call: TRBV7-2
d_call: NA
clone_size: many
j_call: TRBJ2-7
cdr3_length: 14
cdr3_nt: TGTGCCAGCAGCTTGTATAGACAGCACTACGAGCAGTACTTC
cdr3_aa: CASSLYRQHYEQYF

v_call: TRBV20-1
d_call: NA
clone_size: NA
j_call: TRBJ1-5
cdr3_length: 15
cdr3_nt: TGCAGTGCTTCCCTTCGTCCCGCGGCTAATCAGCCCCAGCATTTT
cdr3_aa: CSASLRPAANQPQHF

v_call: TRBV5-1
d_call: NA
clone_size: many
j_call: TRBJ2-3
cdr3_length: 17
cdr3_nt: TGCGCCAGCAGCTTGGTAGGGGGTAGCGGCCCGCGGGATACGCAGTATTTT
cdr3_aa: CASSLVGGSGPRDTQYF

v_call: TRBV12-3/TRBV12-4
d_call: NA
clone_size: many
j_call: TRBJ2-7
cdr3_length: 13
cdr3_nt: TGTGCCAGCAGTTTTCAGGGGTTCTACGAGCAGTACTTC
cdr3_aa: CASSFQGFYEQYF

v_call: TRBV7-9
d_call: TRBD2
clone_size: few
j_call: TRBJ2-3
cdr3_length: 17
cdr3_nt: TGTGCCAGCAGACACCGACTAGCGGGAGGGGTTACAGATACGCAGTATTTT
cdr3_aa: CASRHRLAGGVTDTQYF

v_call: TRBV7-9
d_call: NA
clone_size: NA
j_call: TRBJ1-1
cdr3_length: 14
cdr3_nt: TGTGCCAGCAGCTGGGCAGGGAAGGAAACTGAAGCTTTCTTT
cdr3_aa: CASSWAGKETEAFF

v_call: TRBV7-9
d_call: NA
clone_size: many
j_call: TRBJ1-2
cdr3_length: 13
cdr3_nt: TGTGCCAGCAGCCCCAGCTATAACTATGGCTACACCTTC
cdr3_aa: CASSPSYNYGYTF

v_call: TRBV5-1
d_call: NA
clone_size: many
j_call: TRBJ2-3
cdr3_length: 14
cdr3_nt: TGCGCCAGCAGCTTGCACCTCGCTAAGGATCCGCAGTATTTT
cdr3_aa: CASSLHLAKDPQYF

v_call: TRBV4-1
d_call: NA
clone_size: many
j_call: TRBJ2-1
cdr3_length: 14
cdr3_nt: TGCGCCAGCAGCCAAGATCAGGATCCCAATGAGCAGTTCTTC
cdr3_aa: CASSQDQDPNEQFF

v_call: TRBV27
d_call: NA
clone_size: NA
j_call: TRBJ1-1
cdr3_length: 13
cdr3_nt: TGTGCCAGCAGTGCCACGGGGGGGGCTGAAGCTTTCTTT
cdr3_aa: CASSATGGAEAFF

v_call: TRBV29-1
d_call: TRBD1
clone_size: many
j_call: TRBJ1-2
cdr3_length: 16
cdr3_nt: TGCAGCGTTGAAGGGGGGAAGGGACAGCCTAACTATGGCTACACCTTC
cdr3_aa: CSVEGGKGQPNYGYTF

v_call: TRBV7-9
d_call: NA
clone_size: NA
j_call: TRBJ2-1
cdr3_length: 16
cdr3_nt: TGTGCCAGCAGCCGCGACTGGGGAGAAGCCTACAATGAGCAGTTCTTC
cdr3_aa: CASSRDWGEAYNEQFF

v_call: TRBV12-3/TRBV12-4
d_call: NA
clone_size: NA
j_call: TRBJ2-3
cdr3_length: 12
cdr3_nt: TGTGCCAGCAGTTTAAAGTATGAAAAACTGTATTTT
cdr3_aa: CASSLKYEKLYF

v_call: TRBV4-1
d_call: TRBD2
clone_size: NA
j_call: TRBJ2-7
cdr3_length: 15
cdr3_nt: TGCGCCAGCAGCCAGTGGGGACTAGCGGACAATGAGCAGTACTTC
cdr3_aa: CASSQWGLADNEQYF

v_call: TRBV20-1
d_call: NA
clone_size: few
j_call: TRBJ2-4
cdr3_length: 16
cdr3_nt: TGCAGTGCTAGAGAGTTTAAGCGGCTAGCCAAAAACATTCAGTACTTC
cdr3_aa: CSAREFKRLAKNIQYF

v_call: TRBV25-1
d_call: NA
clone_size: once
j_call: TRBJ2-7
cdr3_length: 16
cdr3_nt: TGTGCCAGCAGTGAAAGGGGCGTAGGGAATGGGTACGAGCAGTACTTC
cdr3_aa: CASSERGVGNGYEQYF

v_call: TRBV6-6
d_call: TRBD1
clone_size: many
j_call: TRBJ1-4
cdr3_length: 16
cdr3_nt: TGTGCCAGCAGTTACGGAGGGACAGGGGGCCTCGAAAAACTGTTTTTT
cdr3_aa: CASSYGGTGGLEKLFF

v_call: TRBV18
d_call: NA
clone_size: few
j_call: TRBJ2-7
cdr3_length: 15
cdr3_nt: TGTGCCAGCTCACCGTGGGCCTTGAGGGCCTACGAGCAGTACTTC
cdr3_aa: CASSPWALRAYEQYF

v_call: TRBV20-1
d_call: NA
clone_size: many
j_call: TRBJ1-6
cdr3_length: 14
cdr3_nt: TGCAGCCATGTCGGAGAAATTTCGAATTCACCCCTCCACTTT
cdr3_aa: CSHVGEISNSPLHF

v_call: TRBV28
d_call: TRBD2
clone_size: NA
j_call: TRBJ2-3
cdr3_length: 13
cdr3_nt: TGTGCCAGCAGCGCGGGGGGCCGGGATACGCAGTATTTT
cdr3_aa: CASSAGGRDTQYF

v_call: TRBV2
d_call: TRBD2
clone_size: many
j_call: TRBJ2-7
cdr3_length: 13
cdr3_nt: TGTGCCAGCAGGACTAGCGCTGCCCACGAGCAGTACTTC
cdr3_aa: CASRTSAAHEQYF

v_call: TRBV21-1
d_call: NA
clone_size: NA
j_call: TRBJ2-6
cdr3_length: 15
cdr3_nt: TGTGCCGGCAGCCCTTGGGACTCTGGGGCCAACGTCCTGACTTTC
cdr3_aa: CAGSPWDSGANVLTF

v_call: TRBV11-2
d_call: NA
clone_size: many
j_call: TRBJ1-4
cdr3_length: 16
cdr3_nt: TGTGCCAGCAGTTATAGGGCGCGCGGGCGAAATGAAAAACTGTTTTTT
cdr3_aa: CASSYRARGRNEKLFF

v_call: TRBV28
d_call: NA
clone_size: few
j_call: TRBJ1-1
cdr3_length: 12
cdr3_nt: TGTGCCAGCAGGGTACAGGAAACTGAAGCTTTCTTT
cdr3_aa: CASRVQETEAFF

v_call: TRBV3-1
d_call: TRBD2
clone_size: NA
j_call: TRBJ2-1
cdr3_length: 20
cdr3_nt: TGTGCCAGCAGCCCCGTGCTAAGTTACCGAAGCGGGAGATCCCACAATGAGCAGTTCTTC
cdr3_aa: CASSPVLSYRSGRSHNEQFF

v_call: TRBV28
d_call: NA
clone_size: many
j_call: TRBJ2-7
cdr3_length: 12
cdr3_nt: TGTGCCAGCAGCTCACGGACAGCCGAGCAGTACTTC
cdr3_aa: CASSSRTAEQYF

v_call: TRBV7-2
d_call: TRBD2
clone_size: NA
j_call: TRBJ2-7
cdr3_length: 16
cdr3_nt: TGTGCCAGCAGCCAAAATCAGGCGGGAGGTACCCACGAGCAGTACTTC
cdr3_aa: CASSQNQAGGTHEQYF

v_call: TRBV28
d_call: NA
clone_size: NA
j_call: TRBJ2-1
cdr3_length: 16
cdr3_nt: TGTGCCAGCAGTTCCCTGACAGCGGGTCGCTACAATGAGCAGTTCTTC
cdr3_aa: CASSSLTAGRYNEQFF

v_call: TRBV2
d_call: NA
clone_size: NA
j_call: TRBJ2-1
cdr3_length: 15
cdr3_nt: TGTGCCAACAGTGAAACGGGACACCAATACAATGAGCAGTTCTTC
cdr3_aa: CANSETGHQYNEQFF

v_call: TRBV28
d_call: NA
clone_size: NA
j_call: TRBJ1-2
cdr3_length: 14
cdr3_nt: TGTGCCAGCAGCTCCGCCACTTTGAGGTCTGGCTACACCTTC
cdr3_aa: CASSSATLRSGYTF

v_call: TRBV5-1
d_call: NA
clone_size: NA
j_call: TRBJ1-1
cdr3_length: 14
cdr3_nt: TGCGCCAGCAGCTTGGAAGGGGGAGGGGCTGAAGCTTTCTTT
cdr3_aa: CASSLEGGGAEAFF

v_call: TRBV12-3/TRBV12-4
d_call: TRBD2
clone_size: few
j_call: TRBJ2-3
cdr3_length: 14
cdr3_nt: TGTGCCAGCAGGACCTCGGGGGGAACAGATACGCAGTATTTT
cdr3_aa: CASRTSGGTDTQYF

v_call: TRBV5-1
d_call: NA
clone_size: many
j_call: TRBJ1-1
cdr3_length: 14
cdr3_nt: TGCGCCAGCAGCTTGGACGGAGAGAACACTGAAGCTTTCTTT
cdr3_aa: CASSLDGENTEAFF

v_call: TRBV5-1
d_call: NA
clone_size: many
j_call: TRBJ2-7
cdr3_length: 14
cdr3_nt: TGCGCCAGCAGCCCGGGACTCAACACCTACGAGCAGTACTTC
cdr3_aa: CASSPGLNTYEQYF

v_call: TRBV13
d_call: TRBD2
clone_size: NA
j_call: TRBJ2-5
cdr3_length: 16
cdr3_nt: TGTGCCAGCACCTTAGCGGGCGGGGGGCCCCAAGAGACCCAGTACTTC
cdr3_aa: CASTLAGGGPQETQYF

v_call: TRBV29-1
d_call: TRBD1
clone_size: many
j_call: TRBJ2-7
cdr3_length: 13
cdr3_nt: TGCAGCGTTGACGGGACAGGGCCGTACGAGCAGTACTTC
cdr3_aa: CSVDGTGPYEQYF

v_call: TRBV5-5
d_call: TRBD2
clone_size: few
j_call: TRBJ2-1
cdr3_length: 16
cdr3_nt: TGTGCCAGCACCCGGAGGGCTAGCGGGGGGATAGATGAGCAGTTCTTC
cdr3_aa: CASTRRASGGIDEQFF

v_call: TRBV6-6
d_call: NA
clone_size: NA
j_call: TRBJ1-1
cdr3_length: 12
cdr3_nt: TGTGCCAGCAGTTACATACGGGGGGGAACTTTCTTT
cdr3_aa: CASSYIRGGTFF

v_call: TRBV7-8
d_call: TRBD1
clone_size: NA
j_call: TRBJ1-4
cdr3_length: 16
cdr3_nt: TGTGCCAGCAGCTTCACTCGGACAGGGAGAAATGAAAAACTGTTTTTT
cdr3_aa: CASSFTRTGRNEKLFF

v_call: TRBV12-3/TRBV12-4
d_call: NA
clone_size: NA
j_call: TRBJ2-1
cdr3_length: 13
cdr3_nt: TGTGCCAGCAGTTTAATCGAAGGCCAGGGGAGGTTCTTC
cdr3_aa: CASSLIEGQGRFF

v_call: TRBV6-5
d_call: NA
clone_size: few
j_call: TRBJ1-1
cdr3_length: 10
cdr3_nt: TGTGCCACCCAAGGCACTGAAGCTTTCTTT
cdr3_aa: CATQGTEAFF

v_call: TRBV20-1
d_call: NA
clone_size: NA
j_call: TRBJ2-1
cdr3_length: 15
cdr3_nt: TGCAGTGCCCTCCGGGGCGGCGGTTTGGGGAATGAGCAGTTCTTC
cdr3_aa: CSALRGGGLGNEQFF

v_call: TRBV6-5
d_call: TRBD1
clone_size: many
j_call: TRBJ2-7
cdr3_length: 14
cdr3_nt: TGTGCCAGCAGTTACGACAGGGGAACCTACGAGCAGTACTTC
cdr3_aa: CASSYDRGTYEQYF